This T cell receptor beta chain came from a study of CD8 T cells in ankylosing spondylitis. General study findings and limits: Clones tied to disease were said to be significantly enriched in matched ankylosing spondylitis synovial fluid. Characteristic of ankylosing spondylitis blood, it appeared, was a TCR beta motif comprising several highly homologous variants. Relatively rare in peripheral blood, disease-linked clones were also CD8+.

The CDR3 runs to 13 residues. V gave up 7 bases and J gave up 5 bases, with 13 bases separating them. CDR1 SNHLY and CDR2 FYNNEI come from the germline V gene. Points on this clonotype: Its antigen is still unknown.

Quantitative 5'-RACE with molecular barcodes produced the TCR beta libraries. TCRdb re-called the 5' RACE reads with MiXCR, one entry per CDR3 protein. The repertoire holds around 120,000 distinct CDR3 sequences, with around 24% as singletons. This chain uses TRBV2 with TRBJ2-3, with a tentative D call TRBD2 (6 bases). What was sequenced was synovial fluid, either unsorted or a sorted T cell fraction (not recorded which). This receptor was obtained from a male donor with ankylosing spondylitis. This CDR3 is CASTRDGRDTQYF. The CDR3 DNA reads as TGTGCCAGCACTAGGGACGGGAGAGATACGCAGTATTTT.